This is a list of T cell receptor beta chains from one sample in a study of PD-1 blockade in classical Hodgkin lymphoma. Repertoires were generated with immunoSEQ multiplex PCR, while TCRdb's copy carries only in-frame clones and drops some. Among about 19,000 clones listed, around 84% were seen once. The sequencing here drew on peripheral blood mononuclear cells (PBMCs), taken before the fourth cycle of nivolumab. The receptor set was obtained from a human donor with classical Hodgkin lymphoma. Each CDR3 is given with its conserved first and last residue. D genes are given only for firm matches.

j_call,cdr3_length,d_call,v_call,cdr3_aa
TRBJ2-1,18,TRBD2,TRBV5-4,CASSLGTSGRRRYNEQFF
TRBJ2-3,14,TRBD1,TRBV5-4,CASSLVRGSDTQYF
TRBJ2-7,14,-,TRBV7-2,CASSFGLVSYEQYF
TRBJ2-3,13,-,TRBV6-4,CASSHAFTDTQYF
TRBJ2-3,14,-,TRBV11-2,CASSLMQGSDTQYF
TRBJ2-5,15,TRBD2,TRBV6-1,CASSATSGIGETQYF
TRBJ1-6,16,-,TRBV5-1,CASSFRAGSYNSPLHF
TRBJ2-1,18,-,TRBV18,CASSPPGRNMVSYNEQFF
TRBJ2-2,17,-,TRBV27,CASSLQVAVANTGELFF
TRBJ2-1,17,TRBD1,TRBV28,CASRPGQGARRVGEQFF
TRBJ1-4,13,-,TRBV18,CASSQLPWDKLFF
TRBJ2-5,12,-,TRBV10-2,CASREVRGTQYF
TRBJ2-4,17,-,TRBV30,CAWSVLENRLAKNIQYF
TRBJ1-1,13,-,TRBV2,CASSDRTNTEAFF
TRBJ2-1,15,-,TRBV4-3,CASSVQRSSYNEQFF
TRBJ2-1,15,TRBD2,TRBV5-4,CASSSGTRVGNEQFF
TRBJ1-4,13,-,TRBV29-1,CSVEGTATSKLFF
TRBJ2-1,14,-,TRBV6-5,CASRRPNRESEQFF
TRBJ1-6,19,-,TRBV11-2,CASSLGRQGVRREDSPLHF
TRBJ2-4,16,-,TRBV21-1,CASRSGQGLAKNIQYF
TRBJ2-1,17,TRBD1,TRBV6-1,CASSEPGQGAWMGEQFF
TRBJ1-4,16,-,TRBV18,CASSPTGGGGGEKLFF
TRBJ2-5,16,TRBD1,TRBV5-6,CASSMHLLLQGKTQYF
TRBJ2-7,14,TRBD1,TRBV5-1,CASSPTGGLNEQYF
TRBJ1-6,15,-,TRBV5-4,CASTEGGKGSSPLHF
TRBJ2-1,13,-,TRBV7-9,CASSDGSENEQFF
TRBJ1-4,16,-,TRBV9,CASSGRTGATNEKLFF
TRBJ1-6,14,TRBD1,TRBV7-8,CASSPDRGNSPLHF
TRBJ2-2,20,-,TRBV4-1,CASSQDYRAARVVVTGELFF
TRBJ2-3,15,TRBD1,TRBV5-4,CASSGDRGVPDTQYF
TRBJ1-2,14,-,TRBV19,CASIGQGSNYGYTF
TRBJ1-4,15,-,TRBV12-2,CASRLAGAANEKLFF
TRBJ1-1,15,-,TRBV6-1,CASSDGRSGDTEAFF
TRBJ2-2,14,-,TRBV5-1,CASSLYSNTGELFF
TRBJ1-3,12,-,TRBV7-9,CASRRTENTIYF
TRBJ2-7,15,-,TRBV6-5,CASSYSPEKTYEQYF